This paragraph reports one T cell receptor beta chain. These data belong to a study of blood T cell repertoires in COVID-19. Whole-study context: T cells, B-cell-depleted T cells, or PBMCs provided the cDNA or gDNA that served as material.

As processed by the authors: Estimation of nucleated cell counts relied on the amplification of reference gene primers. Clones were read by immunoSEQ multiplex PCR, and TCRdb kept only the in-frame ones, dropping some. V and J calls and clone size are those listed in that table; D and trimming were worked out from the DNA. The sample lists about 58,000 clones, roughly 79% occurring once. V was pared by 0 bases and J by 3 bases, with 9 bases between. The CDR3 is 14 residues long. From germline, CDR1 is LGHNA and CDR2 YSLEER. Input material: peripheral blood. This clonotype originated in a human donor in a cohort sampled during active COVID-19. The chain recombines TRBV4-3 with TRBJ2-7; the D is unclear. The CDR3 DNA follows: TGCGCCAGCAGCCAAGATCGAACTAACTACGAGCAGTACTTC. It translates to CASSQDRTNYEQYF.